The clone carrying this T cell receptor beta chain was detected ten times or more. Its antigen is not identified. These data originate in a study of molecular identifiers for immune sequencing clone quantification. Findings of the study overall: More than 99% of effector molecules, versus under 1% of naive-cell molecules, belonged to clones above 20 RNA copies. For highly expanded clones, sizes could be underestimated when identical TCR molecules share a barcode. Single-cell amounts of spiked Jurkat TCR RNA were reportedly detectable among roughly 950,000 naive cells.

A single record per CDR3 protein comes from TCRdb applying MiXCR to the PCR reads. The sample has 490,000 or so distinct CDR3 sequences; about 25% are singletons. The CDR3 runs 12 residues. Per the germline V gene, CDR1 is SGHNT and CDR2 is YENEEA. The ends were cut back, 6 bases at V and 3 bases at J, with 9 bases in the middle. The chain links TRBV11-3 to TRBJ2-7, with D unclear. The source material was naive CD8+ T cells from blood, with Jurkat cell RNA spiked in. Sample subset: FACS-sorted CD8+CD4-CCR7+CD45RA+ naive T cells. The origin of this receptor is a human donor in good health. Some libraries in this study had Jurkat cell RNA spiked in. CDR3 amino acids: CASSRDGYEQYF. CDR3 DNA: TGTGCCAGCAGTCGCGACGGCTACGAGCAGTACTTC.